The present T cell receptor beta chain was sequenced within a study of T cells in Graves' hyperthyroidism and ophthalmopathy. Amplification of TCR beta CDR3 regions used RNA as the template. The HTBI set primed first-round TCR CDR3 RT-PCR. MiXCR, applied by TCRdb to the multiplex PCR reads, yields one record per CDR3 protein. This table holds 550,000 to 700,000 distinct CDR3 sequences, about half found once. The CDR3 has 12 amino acids. V lost 2 bases and J lost 8, with 12 bases in between. Germline CDR1 is SQVTM and CDR2 is ANQGSEA. V and J are TRBV29-1 and TRBJ1-2, with D possibly matching TRBD1 (6 bases). Material for sequencing was peripheral blood or thyroid tissue (not recorded which). The source of this sequence is an adult woman with Graves' disease, either hyperthyroidism or ophthalmopathy (not recorded which). The CDR3 here is CSVESGARGYTF. The CDR3, as DNA: TGCAGCGTTGAATCGGGGGCGCGGGGCTACACCTTC.